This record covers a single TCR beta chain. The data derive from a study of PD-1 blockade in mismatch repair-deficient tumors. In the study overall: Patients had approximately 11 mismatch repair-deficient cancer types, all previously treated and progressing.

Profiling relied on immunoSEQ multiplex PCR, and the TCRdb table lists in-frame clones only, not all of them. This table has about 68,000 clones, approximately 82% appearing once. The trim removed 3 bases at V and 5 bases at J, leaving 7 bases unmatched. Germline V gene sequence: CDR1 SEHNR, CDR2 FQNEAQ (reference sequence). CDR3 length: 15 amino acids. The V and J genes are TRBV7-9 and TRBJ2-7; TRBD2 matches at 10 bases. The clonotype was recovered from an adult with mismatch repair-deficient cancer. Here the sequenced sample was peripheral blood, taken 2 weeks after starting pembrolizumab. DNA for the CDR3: TGTGCCAGCAGCTTGTCTAGCGGGAGCACCAACGAGCAGTACTTC. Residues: CASSLSSGSTNEQYF.